The 18 T cell receptor beta chains presented below share a single source sample, sequenced in a study of somatic mutations in cytotoxic T cells in rheumatoid arthritis. The data were produced by immunoSEQ multiplex PCR, yet TCRdb's version contains in-frame clones alone and is incomplete. The sample lists tens of thousands of clones; over 80% were seen once. The sequenced sample was CD8+ T cells sorted from blood. These receptors came from a man aged 50 to 59 in good health.

The genes are TRBV28 and TRBJ1-4, with a tentative D call TRBD1 (6 bases). Trimming shortened V by 6 bases and J by 6 bases, and 11 bases separated the two germline ends. Germline assignment: CDR1 MDHEN and CDR2 SYDVKM. The CDR3 has 13 amino acids. The CDR3: CASRGGGDEKLFF. CDR3 DNA sequence: TGTGCCAGCAGAGGGGGGGGCGATGAAAAACTGTTTTTT.

The V call is TRBV7-6, the J call TRBJ2-1, with D maybe TRBD2 (6 bases). The length of the CDR3 is 20 residues. V gave up 0 bases and J gave up 0 bases, with 21 bases separating them. Per germline, CDR1 SGHVS and CDR2 FNYEAQ. Here the CDR3 reads CASSLAHLTLAGSSYNEQFF. The CDR3 bases are TGTGCCAGCAGCTTAGCCCATTTAACTCTGGCGGGAAGCTCCTACAATGAGCAGTTCTTC.

This chain joins TRBV28 and TRBJ2-7; D might be TRBD2 (5 bases). The germline gives CDR1 MDHEN, CDR2 SYDVKM. The CDR3 is 15 residues long. V was clipped by 6 bases and J by 3 bases, with 18 bases between them. CDR3 in DNA: TGTGCCAGCAGACGGATCCCGGGATCTTTCTACGAGCAGTACTTC. Translation: CASRRIPGSFYEQYF.

The chain carries TRBV5-4 and TRBJ1-6; a possible D gene is TRBD1 (5 bases). Deletions cut 4 bases from V and 10 bases from J, with 15 bases between. CDR1 SGHNT and CDR2 YYREEE come from the germline V gene (reference sequence). This CDR3 has 14 residues. The CDR3 nucleotides are TGTGCCAGCAGCCAAACGCAGGGAAGCTCACCCCTCCACTTT. This translates into CASSQTQGSSPLHF.

The chain joins TRBV9 to TRBJ2-1, with a possible D match to TRBD2 (5 bases). CDR1 is SGDLS, CDR2 YYNGEE, per germline. V shed 5 bases and J shed 2 bases, with 17 bases lying between them. The CDR3 totals 16 residues. This chain's CDR3 is CASSVLREIPYNEQFF. CDR3 coding DNA: TGTGCCAGCAGTGTACTGAGGGAGATCCCCTACAATGAGCAGTTCTTC.

This rearrangement joins TRBV27 to TRBJ2-7; D gene ambiguous. The CDR3 length is 15 residues. Germline assignment: CDR1 MNHEY and CDR2 SMNVEV (reference sequence). Trimming took 6 bases from V and 0 from J, leaving 15 bases between them. The CDR3 region has the DNA TGTGCCAGCAGATCCTACGCAAACCCCTCCTACGAGCAGTACTTC. Its translation is CASRSYANPSYEQYF.

This rearrangement joins TRBV7-9 to TRBJ2-2; the match to TRBD2 covers 7 bases. The CDR3 length is 17 residues. V dropped 1 base and J dropped 5; count of bases not matched to a gene: 10. The germline CDR1 and CDR2 sequences are SEHNR and FQNEAQ (reference sequence). CDR3 nucleotides: TGTGCCAGCAGCTTAGGCCTCCGGAGGGAGGGGACCGGGGAGCTGTTTTTT. This codes for CASSLGLRREGTGELFF. The complete variable domain, with remaining parts taken from reference TRBV7-9 and TRBJ2-2, reads DTGVSQNPRHKITKRGQNVTFRCDPISEHNRLYWYRQTLGQGPEFLTYFQNEAQLEKSRLLSDRFSAERPKGSFSTLEIQRTEQGDSAMYLCASSLGLRREGTGELFFGEGSRLTVL.

The chain employs TRBV10-3 and TRBJ1-3; TRBD1 might be the D (5 bases). This CDR3 is built from 15 residues. Trimming cost V 9 bases and J 0 bases, with 15 bases left between them. Germline loops: CDR1 ENHRY, CDR2 SYGVKD. The CDR3 spells CAILTGDNSGNTIYF. CDR3 in DNA: TGTGCCATATTAACAGGAGACAACTCTGGAAACACCATATATTTT.

The chain joins TRBV5-4 to TRBJ1-1, with a possible D match to TRBD1 (5 bases). The germline V gene encodes CDR1 SGHNT and CDR2 YYREEE (reference sequence). V lost 2 bases and J 0 bases, leaving 5 bases between the germline ends. CDR3 length: 13 amino acids. The CDR3 region is CASSFRVNTEAFF. In DNA, the CDR3 is TGTGCCAGCAGCTTCAGGGTGAACACTGAAGCTTTCTTT.

The V and J genes are TRBV7-6 and TRBJ1-1; 8 nucleotides align to TRBD1. CDR3 length equals 17 residues. CDR1 is SGHVS and CDR2 is FNYEAQ in the germline V gene. Germline trimming cut 5 bases from V and 6 bases from J; bases unmatched to any gene: 17. Here the CDR3 reads CASSESYLPTGGPEAFF. The CDR3 coding sequence is TGTGCCAGCAGCGAGTCATACCTCCCTACAGGGGGACCTGAAGCTTTCTTT.

This clone was found a few times. V usage is TRBV19 and J usage is TRBJ2-4; D gene uncertain. In germline, CDR1 is LNHDA, CDR2 SQIVND (reference sequence). The CDR3 consists of 13 residues. V lost 3 bases and J lost 10, with 13 bases in between. CDR3 sequence: CASSIGPPAIQYF. The DNA for the CDR3 is TGTGCCAGTAGTATTGGACCTCCCGCTATTCAGTACTTC.

This chain uses TRBV28 with TRBJ2-7, with D possibly matching TRBD1 (6 bases). V dropped 1 base and J dropped 6 bases, with 16 bases sitting between them. The CDR3 consists of 15 residues. The germline V gene has CDR1 MDHEN and CDR2 SYDVKM. The CDR3: CASSLYRELTSEQYF. The CDR3 DNA is TGTGCCAGCAGTTTATACAGGGAGCTAACTAGCGAGCAGTACTTC.

The rearrangement links TRBV27 to TRBJ2-3; 7 bases are shared with TRBD1. V dropped 5 bases and J dropped 3; count of bases not matched to a gene: 11. The CDR3 is 16 amino acids. CDR1 MNHEY and CDR2 SMNVEV come from the germline V gene (reference sequence). This CDR3 is CASSPRGRVGTDTQYF. CDR3 in DNA: TGTGCCAGCAGTCCAAGGGGGCGAGTGGGGACAGATACGCAGTATTTT.

The chain recombines TRBV10-2 with TRBJ1-2; 8 nucleotides match TRBD1. This CDR3 has 16 residues. Germline V gene lookup returns CDR1 WSHSY and CDR2 SAAADI. V lost 3 bases, J lost 8 bases, and 14 bases stayed unmatched. The chain's CDR3 is CASSEWDRNSMVGYTF. CDR3 bases: TGCGCCAGCAGTGAATGGGACAGGAACTCTATGGTGGGCTACACCTTC.

The V and J genes are TRBV29-1 and TRBJ1-1, with D hard to call. This CDR3 has 12 residues. The V and J ends lost 4 bases and 4 bases respectively, with 10 bases between them. Germline-derived CDR1 and CDR2 are SQVTM and ANQGSEA. The CDR3: CSVVLAGTEAFF. The CDR3, as DNA: TGCAGCGTTGTTCTAGCGGGCACTGAAGCTTTCTTT.

CDR3 amino acids: CASSTSGTYEQYF. As DNA, the CDR3 is TGTGCCAGCAGCACTTCGGGGACCTACGAGCAGTACTTC. The rearrangement uses TRBV7-9 and TRBJ2-7; maybe TRBD2 (5 bases). From germline, CDR1 is SEHNR and CDR2 FQNEAQ (reference sequence). The CDR3 is 13 residues long. Trimming took off 5 bases at V and 2 bases at J, with 10 bases between the two ends. Full variable domain (outside the CDR3, taken from reference TRBV7-9 and TRBJ2-7): DTGVSQNPRHKITKRGQNVTFRCDPISEHNRLYWYRQTLGQGPEFLTYFQNEAQLEKSRLLSDRFSAERPKGSFSTLEIQRTEQGDSAMYLCASSTSGTYEQYFGPGTRLTVT.

The V gene is TRBV29-1, the J gene TRBJ2-1, with D possibly being TRBD2 (5 bases). V lost 4 bases to trimming and J lost 9 bases, with 13 bases between them. CDR3 length equals 12 residues. CDR1 SQVTM and CDR2 ANQGSEA come from the germline V gene. CDR3 loop: CSVVALEIEQFF. The DNA of the CDR3 is TGCAGCGTTGTGGCACTAGAGATTGAGCAGTTCTTC.

The chain couples TRBV29-1 to TRBJ2-3; 7 nucleotides line up with TRBD2. V lost 4 bases and J lost 2; bases outside the gene matches: 9. This CDR3 spans 15 amino acids. Germline V gene lookup returns CDR1 SQVTM and CDR2 ANQGSEA. CDR3 coding DNA: TGCAGCGTTGCGGTAACTAGCGTTGTCACAGATACGCAGTATTTT. Its protein product is CSVAVTSVVTDTQYF.